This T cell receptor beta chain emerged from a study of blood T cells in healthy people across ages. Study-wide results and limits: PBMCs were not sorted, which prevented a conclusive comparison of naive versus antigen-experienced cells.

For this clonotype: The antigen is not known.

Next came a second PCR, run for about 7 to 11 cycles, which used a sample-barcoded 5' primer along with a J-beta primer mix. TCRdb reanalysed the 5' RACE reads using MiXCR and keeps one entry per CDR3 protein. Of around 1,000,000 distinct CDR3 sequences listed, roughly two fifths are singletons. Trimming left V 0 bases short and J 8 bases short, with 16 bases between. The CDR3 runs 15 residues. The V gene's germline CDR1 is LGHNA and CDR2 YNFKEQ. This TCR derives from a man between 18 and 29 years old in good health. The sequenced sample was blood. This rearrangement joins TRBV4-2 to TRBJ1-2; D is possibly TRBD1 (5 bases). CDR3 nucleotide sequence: TGTGCCAGCAGCCAAGAGTGGGACGGTGGGTTCGGCTACACCTTC. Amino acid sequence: CASSQEWDGGFGYTF.